A selection of T cell receptor beta chains follows, all from one sample in a study of CXCR4 blockade with PD-1 therapy in pancreatic cancer. Only in-frame clones appear in the TCRdb table, and some are missing; sequencing was by immunoSEQ multiplex PCR. The top ten clones hold around 17% of a sample with about 1,700 clones, roughly 39% of them seen once. The sample comprised tumor tissue. Receptors were obtained from a human donor with pancreatic ductal adenocarcinoma. The conserved cysteine and the conserved F or W are not part of the CDR3 here. Each record gives: CDR3 length, J gene, V gene, CDR3 protein.

len: 18; j_gene: TRBJ2-6; v_gene: TRBV2; CDR3aa: ASSFDAGQGLSSGANVLT
len: 11; j_gene: TRBJ2-2; v_gene: TRBV12-5; CDR3aa: ASEPGGTGELF
len: 14; j_gene: TRBJ2-5; v_gene: TRBV6-8; CDR3aa: ASSYSASGLQETQY
len: 12; j_gene: TRBJ1-1; v_gene: TRBV11-3; CDR3aa: ASSPWNGSPEAF
len: 9; j_gene: TRBJ2-6; v_gene: TRBV19; CDR3aa: ASSIGIVLT
len: 11; j_gene: TRBJ2-3; v_gene: TRBV6-8; CDR3aa: ASMVTLTDTQY
len: 13; j_gene: TRBJ2-7; v_gene: TRBV18; CDR3aa: ASSLLAGGGYEQY
len: 13; j_gene: TRBJ2-2; v_gene: TRBV11-3; CDR3aa: ASSLQGQNTGELF
len: 13; j_gene: TRBJ2-1; v_gene: TRBV6-8; CDR3aa: AISVSGGAHNEQF
len: 11; j_gene: TRBJ1-1; v_gene: TRBV6-8; CDR3aa: ASSSDRTTEAF
len: 14; j_gene: TRBJ1-6; v_gene: TRBV15; CDR3aa: ATSRDLGSYNSPLH
len: 12; j_gene: TRBJ2-3; v_gene: TRBV5-1; CDR3aa: ASRSQGRTDTQY
len: 13; j_gene: TRBJ2-2; v_gene: TRBV11-3; CDR3aa: ASRAVAGSTGELF
len: 12; j_gene: TRBJ2-2; v_gene: TRBV6-8; CDR3aa: ASSYQRGTGELF
len: 12; j_gene: TRBJ2-2; v_gene: TRBV19; CDR3aa: ASSITPSAGELF